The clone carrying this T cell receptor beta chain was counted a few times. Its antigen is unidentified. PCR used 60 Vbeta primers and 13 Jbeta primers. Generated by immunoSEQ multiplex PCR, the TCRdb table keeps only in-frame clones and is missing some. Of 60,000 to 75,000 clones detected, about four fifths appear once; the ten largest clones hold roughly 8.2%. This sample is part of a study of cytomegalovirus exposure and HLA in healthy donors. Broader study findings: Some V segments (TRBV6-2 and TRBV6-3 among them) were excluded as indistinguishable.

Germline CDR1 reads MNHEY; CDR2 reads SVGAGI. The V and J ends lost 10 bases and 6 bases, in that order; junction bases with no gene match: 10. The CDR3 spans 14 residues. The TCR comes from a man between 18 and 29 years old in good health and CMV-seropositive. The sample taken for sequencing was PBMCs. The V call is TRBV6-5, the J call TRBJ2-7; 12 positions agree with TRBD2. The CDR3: CATASLAGGREQYF. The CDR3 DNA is TGTGCCACCGCCTCGCTAGCGGGAGGGCGCGAGCAGTACTTC.